Shown below are 4 T cell receptor beta chains from a single sample sequenced in a study of Ad26.COV2.S vaccination and SARS-CoV-2 variants. Specified treatment: over 15 received Ad26.COV2.S at low or high dose, single or two shots; about 5 received placebo; per-sample allocation not given. Repertoires come from day 63 after the first vaccine or placebo injection. Generated by immunoSEQ multiplex PCR, the TCRdb table keeps only in-frame clones and is missing some. The sample yields 450,000 to 550,000 clones, roughly 87% seen once. The sequencing used peripheral blood, collected in a trial of Ad26.COV2.S vaccine versus placebo. Receptor source: a person aged 18 to 65 who received the Ad26.COV2.S COVID-19 vaccine or a placebo.

This chain connects TRBV6-4 to TRBJ2-3; 7 bases align to TRBD1. Trimming took 7 bases from V and 0 from J; bases not matched to a gene: 7. This CDR3 spans 15 amino acids. The V gene's germline CDR1 is MRHNA and CDR2 SNTAGT. The CDR3 DNA reads as TGTGCCAGCAACCGTGGGACAGAGAGCACAGATACGCAGTATTTT. Amino acid sequence: CASNRGTESTDTQYF.

The V gene is TRBV11-2, the J gene TRBJ1-1; 7 positions agree with TRBD1. J was trimmed by 8 bases and V by 5 bases; bases with no gene match: 14. The CDR3 extends over 15 amino acids. CDR1 is SGHAT and CDR2 is FQNNGV in the germline V gene. The chain's CDR3 is CASSTPRQGDTEAFF. DNA for the CDR3: TGTGCCAGCAGCACTCCCCGACAGGGCGATACGGAAGCTTTCTTT.

The chain uses TRBV28 and TRBJ1-5; D gene ambiguous. The CDR3 runs to 16 residues. V lost 3 bases to trimming and J lost 5 bases, with 17 bases between them. Germline V gene lookup returns CDR1 MDHEN and CDR2 SYDVKM. CDR3 region: CASSFPRAHKDQPQHF. The CDR3 nucleotides read TGTGCCAGCAGTTTCCCCCGGGCCCACAAGGATCAGCCCCAGCATTTT.

The genes are TRBV5-8 and TRBJ1-2, with D possibly matching TRBD1 (5 bases). Germline V gene sequence: CDR1 SGHTS, CDR2 YDEGEE. V lost 3 bases, J lost 4 bases, and 13 bases lay in between. This CDR3 is 14 amino acids long. The CDR3 loop is CASSWGEISYGYTF. The CDR3 coding sequence is TGTGCCAGCAGCTGGGGGGAGATTTCCTATGGCTACACCTTC. The full variable domain, completed using reference TRBV5-8 and TRBJ1-2, is EAGVTQSPTHLIKTRGQQATLRCSPISGHTSVYWYQQALGLGLQFLLWYDEGEERNRGNFPPRFSGRQFPNYSSELNVNALELEDSALYLCASSWGEISYGYTFGSGTRLTVV.